The T cell receptor (beta chain) under discussion was sequenced for a study of neurological immune-mediated disorders. Whenever a sequencing run was performed, it yielded over 170 million TCR-beta sequences from 15-18 subjects. Via MiXCR, TCRdb re-called the 5' RACE reads, giving one row per CDR3 protein. The sample contains some 55,000 distinct CDR3 sequences, more than 7% of which appear only once. This clonotype has ten or more counts. Time point noted: longitudinal time-point 3. The CDR3 sequence is 15 residues long. The V gene end was trimmed by 6 bases and the J gene end by 1 base; junction bases not matched to a gene: 3. Germline V gene data show CDR1 as SNHLY and CDR2 as FYNNEI.

This sequence originates from a woman in her 40s in good health. The chain links TRBV2 to TRBJ2-5, with 12 bases matching TRBD2. Sequenced material: PBMCs. Here the CDR3 reads CASRPLAGGQETQYF. CDR3 sequence (DNA): TGTGCCAGCAGGCCACTAGCGGGGGGCCAAGAGACCCAGTACTTC.